This TCR beta chain was recorded in a study of blood T cell repertoires in COVID-19. Study summary: The United States, Italy and Spain supplied acute and convalescent COVID-19 samples. The cDNA or gDNA used as material had been derived from T cells, B-cell-depleted T cells, or PBMCs.

V was clipped by 1 base and J by 0 bases; unmatched bases: 10. Germline CDR1 is LGHNA and CDR2 is YSLEER. This CDR3 is built from 20 residues. Per the study methods: Amplification with reference gene primers provided the estimates of nucleated cell counts. Method: immunoSEQ multiplex PCR; TCRdb's copy keeps in-frame clones and lacks some. V and J calls and clone size are given by that table; D and trimming were obtained from the DNA. This table holds approximately 150,000 clones, 82% found once. The source material was peripheral blood. The sequence derives from a woman between 70 and 85 years old with acute or convalescent COVID-19. V is TRBV4-3 and J is TRBJ1-5; 12 bases align to TRBD1. CDR3 region: CASSQVWGQGAIYSNQPQHF. The CDR3 nucleotides are TGCGCCAGCAGCCAAGTATGGGGACAGGGGGCGATCTATAGCAATCAGCCCCAGCATTTT.